This T cell receptor beta chain was captured by sequencing in a study of monozygotic twins with inflammatory bowel disease. Per the germline V gene, CDR1 is SGHKS and CDR2 is YYEKEE (reference sequence). This CDR3 is built from 16 residues. TCRdb re-called the 5' RACE reads; one entry per CDR3 protein, DNA not given. This listing includes about 200,000 distinct CDR3 sequences. The specimen was blood. This sequence was found in a human donor with ulcerative colitis or Crohn's disease, or a healthy co-twin of an affected twin (not recorded which). The V call is TRBV5-5, the J call TRBJ1-3; TCRdb gives TRBD1 as the D gene, but with no DNA this cannot be confirmed. The chain's CDR3 is CASSLSWGGSGNTIYF.